Below, 30 T cell receptor beta chains from the same sample are listed, as sequenced in a study of cytomegalovirus exposure and HLA in healthy donors. With 60 Vbeta and 13 Jbeta primers, the PCR was carried out. Assay: immunoSEQ multiplex PCR; the TCRdb copy retains only in-frame clones and omits some. Of roughly 200,000 clones in the sample, 70% to 80% were seen once. The sample comprised PBMCs. The source of these receptors is a woman in her sixties in good health and CMV-seropositive.

In DNA, the CDR3 is TGTGCCAGCAGGGCCGAGGAGGCCGGGGCCAACGTCCTGACTTTC. It codes for CASRAEEAGANVLTF. The chain uses TRBV5-4 and TRBJ2-6, with D possibly matching TRBD2 (5 bases). The germline CDR1 and CDR2 sequences are SGHNT and YYREEE (reference sequence). The CDR3 spans 15 residues. V was clipped by 5 bases and J by 4 bases, with 13 bases between them. The variable domain in full, with the rest retrieved from reference TRBV5-4 and TRBJ2-6, is ETGVTQSPTHLIKTRGQQVTLRCSSQSGHNTVSWYQQALGQGPQFIFQYYREEENGRGNFPPRFSGLQFPNYSSELNVNALELDDSALYLCASRAEEAGANVLTFGAGSRLTVL.

This clone was found a few times. The rearrangement joins TRBV6-1 to TRBJ2-1, with D possibly TRBD2 on 6 matching bases. The CDR3 runs to 15 residues. Trimming removed 2 bases from V and 2 bases from J, with 10 bases in between. Germline-derived CDR1 and CDR2 are MNHNS and SASEGT. The CDR3, as DNA: TGTGCCAGCAGTGAACCCGGGGGAGCCTACAATGAGCAGTTCTTC. As protein: CASSEPGGAYNEQFF.

The rearrangement joins TRBV5-1 to TRBJ2-3; possibly TRBD2 for D (6 bases). Germline CDR1 SGHRS, CDR2 YFSETQ. This CDR3 comprises 15 residues. Trimming shortened V by 2 bases and J by 0 bases, and 10 bases separated the two germline ends. The CDR3 DNA sequence: TGCGCCAGCAGCTTCACCGGGACTAGCACAGATACGCAGTATTTT. This encodes CASSFTGTSTDTQYF.

V gene TRBV6-4 combines with J gene TRBJ2-5, with 7 nucleotides matching TRBD2. The CDR3 length is 15 residues. V gave up 3 bases and J gave up 1 base; unmatched junction bases: 5. Germline V gene lookup returns CDR1 MRHNA and CDR2 SNTAGT. The CDR3 nucleotides read TGTGCCAGCAGTGAGTCGGGGGGACCCCAAGAGACCCAGTACTTC. Translating it yields CASSESGGPQETQYF.

The chain combines TRBV7-3 with TRBJ2-5; possibly TRBD1 for D (6 bases). The CDR3 is 14 amino acids. The germline CDR1 and CDR2 sequences are SGHTA and FQGTGA. V dropped 3 bases and J dropped 5 bases, with 13 bases sitting between them. CDR3 residues: CASSFTGLGETQYF. Here the CDR3 DNA reads TGTGCCAGCAGCTTCACAGGGTTGGGGGAGACCCAGTACTTC.

The chain carries TRBV9 and TRBJ2-1; D gene unclear. In germline, CDR1 is SGDLS, CDR2 YYNGEE. V lost 0 bases to trimming and J lost 9 bases, with 10 bases between them. The CDR3 totals 13 residues. This CDR3 reads CASSVATFAEQFF. The CDR3 DNA sequence: TGTGCCAGCAGCGTAGCTACGTTCGCTGAGCAGTTCTTC.

The rearrangement links TRBV19 to TRBJ1-2; TRBD1 might be the D (6 bases). V gave up 4 bases and J gave up 5 bases, with 11 bases separating them. Germline lookup yields CDR1 LNHDA and CDR2 SQIVND (reference sequence). The CDR3 sequence is 13 residues long. The CDR3 loop reads CASSRTEKYGYTF. Written as DNA, the CDR3 is TGTGCCAGTAGTAGGACAGAAAAGTATGGCTACACCTTC.

V usage is TRBV4-3 and J usage is TRBJ2-1, with 12 nucleotides matching TRBD2. This CDR3 spans 19 amino acids. The ends lost 0 bases at V and 5 bases at J; junction bases unmatched: 11. Germline lookup yields CDR1 LGHNA and CDR2 YSLEER. The CDR3 is CASSQESSGGAFLDNEQFF. The CDR3 nucleotides read TGCGCCAGCAGCCAAGAATCTAGCGGGGGGGCCTTTCTGGACAATGAGCAGTTCTTC.

This rearrangement joins TRBV27 to TRBJ2-2; possible D gene TRBD1, 5 bases. The germline V gene has CDR1 MNHEY and CDR2 SMNVEV (reference sequence). The CDR3 spans 11 residues. The V end was cut by 8 bases, the J end by 7 bases, with 8 bases between. CDR3 DNA sequence: TGTGCCAGCTGGGGCCTCGGGGAGCTGTTTTTT. Translated, it gives CASWGLGELFF.

This chain connects TRBV19 to TRBJ1-5; D ambiguous. The CDR3 extends over 15 amino acids. Germline V gene sequence: CDR1 LNHDA, CDR2 SQIVND (reference sequence). The V end was cut by 0 bases, the J end by 7 bases, with 13 bases between. CDR3 nucleotides: TGTGCCAGTAGTATAGACGCAGTGAACATCCAGCCCCAGCATTTT. Translating gives CASSIDAVNIQPQHF. Together with reference TRBV19 and TRBJ1-5, the CDR3 gives the full variable domain: DGGITQSPKYLFRKEGQNVTLSCEQNLNHDAMYWYRQDPGQGLRLIYYSQIVNDFQKGDIAEGYSVSREKKESFPLTVTSAQKNPTAFYLCASSIDAVNIQPQHFGDGTRLSIL.

The CDR3 region has the DNA TGCAGCGTACACAGGGGGGACACTGAAGCTTTCTTT. Translation gives CSVHRGDTEAFF. The V gene is TRBV29-1, the J gene TRBJ1-1; 8 bases agree with TRBD1. CDR3 length equals 12 residues. Germline CDR1 is SQVTM and CDR2 is ANQGSEA. Losses at the gene ends were 6 bases for V and 3 bases for J; bases not matched to a gene: 3.

The CDR3 loop reads CASSLAAGGQYEQFF. CDR3 in DNA: TGTGCCAGCAGCTTAGCTGCGGGGGGCCAGTATGAGCAGTTCTTC. The chain couples TRBV7-2 to TRBJ2-1, with TRBD2 matching over 8 bases. CDR3 size: 15 residues. V dropped 0 bases and J dropped 8; count of bases not matched to a gene: 6. Germline CDR1 reads SGHTA; CDR2 reads FQGNSA.

This clone appeared a few times. This chain links TRBV27 with TRBJ2-3; D remains ambiguous. Germline CDR1 and CDR2: MNHEY and SMNVEV (reference sequence). With 2 bases removed from V and 2 bases from J, the gap between germline ends came to 8 bases. The CDR3 length is 14 residues. CDR3 sequence (DNA): TGTGCCAGCAGTTTAAGTTCACTCACAGATACGCAGTATTTT. As protein: CASSLSSLTDTQYF.

This clone was seen only a few times. J is TRBJ2-2 and V is TRBV27; D is undetermined. From germline, CDR1 is MNHEY and CDR2 SMNVEV (reference sequence). The CDR3 covers 13 residues. The V and J ends lost 2 bases and 6 bases respectively, with 7 bases between them. The CDR3 DNA is TGTGCCAGCAGTTTACAACAGTCCGGGGAGCTGTTTTTT. This codes for CASSLQQSGELFF.

This clone was counted between two and nine times. A junction boundary mismatches the germline segment, possibly from a read error. The chain joins TRBV7-7 to TRBJ2-2; perhaps TRBD2 as D (5 bases). The CDR3 length is 16 residues. Germline assignment: CDR1 SSHAT and CDR2 FNYEAQ (reference sequence). The CDR3: CASSLRLAAVTGELFF. The DNA of the CDR3 is TGTGCTAGCAGCTTACGTCTAGCAGCCGTCACCGGGGAGCTGTTTTTT. Full variable domain (rest looked up from reference TRBV7-7 and TRBJ2-2): GAGVSQSPRYKVTKRGQDVTLRCDPISSHATLYWYQQALGQGPEFLTYFNYEAQPDKSGLPSDRFSAERPEGSISTLTIQRTEQRDSAMYRCASSLRLAAVTGELFFGEGSRLTVL.

J is TRBJ1-1 and V is TRBV29-1, with D unresolved. In germline, CDR1 is SQVTM, CDR2 ANQGSEA. This CDR3 comprises 13 residues. Trimming left V 6 bases short and J 0 bases short, with 11 bases between. CDR3 DNA sequence: TGCAGCGTCGCTCGAGGCATGAACACTGAAGCTTTCTTT. Protein product: CSVARGMNTEAFF.

This CDR3 is CASTTLAGQAVTGELFF. As DNA, the CDR3 is TGTGCCAGCACCACCTTGGCGGGACAGGCGGTTACCGGGGAGCTGTTTTTT. The J gene is TRBJ2-2, the V gene TRBV11-2, with TRBD1 identical over 8 bases. The length of the CDR3 is 17 residues. Per the germline V gene, CDR1 is SGHAT and CDR2 is FQNNGV. V dropped 7 bases and J dropped 5; count of bases not matched to a gene: 15.

The rearrangement links TRBV30 to TRBJ2-1; 10 nucleotides line up with TRBD2. Germline CDR1 reads GTSNPN; CDR2 reads SVGIG (reference sequence). The CDR3 runs 17 residues. The V segment lost 3 bases and the J segment 2 bases; nucleotides outside the gene matches: 10. CDR3 coding DNA: TGTGCCTGGAGGGGGACAAGCGGGAGGGCACCCTACAATGAGCAGTTCTTC. It is translated as CAWRGTSGRAPYNEQFF.

This clone has just one count. The junction does not match germline at one end; this may be a read error. The V call is TRBV6-1, the J call TRBJ2-7; D remains ambiguous. Germline CDR1 is MNHNS and CDR2 is SASEGT. There are 14 residues in the CDR3. CDR3 coding DNA: TGTGCCAGCAGTGAAGCTCACAGCACCTACCAGCAGTACTTC. It encodes CASSEAHSTYQQYF.

V and J are TRBV29-1 and TRBJ1-2, with 9 bases identical to TRBD1. Germline loops: CDR1 SQVTM, CDR2 ANQGSEA. The CDR3 sequence is 13 residues long. V was pared by 5 bases and J by 2 bases, with 3 bases of the junction left unmatched. This CDR3 is CSVTGTGNYGYTF. As DNA, the CDR3 is TGCAGCGTTACCGGGACAGGGAACTATGGCTACACCTTC.

J is TRBJ1-5 and V is TRBV5-4; D is possibly TRBD1 (5 bases). The ends were cut back, 0 bases at V and 4 bases at J, with 11 bases in the middle. The germline V gene encodes CDR1 SGHNT and CDR2 YYREEE (reference sequence). The CDR3 totals 15 residues. This chain's CDR3 is CASSLGQGLNQPQHF. The CDR3 DNA reads TGTGCCAGCAGCTTGGGGCAGGGACTTAATCAGCCCCAGCATTTT.

There are a few counts of this clone. V and J are TRBV4-1 and TRBJ1-5; no clear D. Looked up from germline, CDR1 is MGHRA and CDR2 is YSYEKL. V lost 2 bases and J 4 bases, leaving 12 bases between the germline ends. This CDR3 region has 15 residues. This CDR3 reads CASSQWEGDNQPQHF. The CDR3 DNA reads TGCGCCAGCAGCCAATGGGAGGGAGATAATCAGCCCCAGCATTTT.

This sequence joins TRBV5-6 and TRBJ1-3; TRBD1 might be the D (6 bases). The ends were cut back, 4 bases at V and 4 bases at J, with 15 bases in the middle. The CDR3 extends over 15 amino acids. Germline CDR1 SGHDT, CDR2 YYEEEE. Here the CDR3 DNA reads TGTGCCAGCAGCGTCCGTGGGGGCACGGGAAACACCATATATTTT. Its translation: CASSVRGGTGNTIYF.

The chain couples TRBV7-9 to TRBJ1-2; TRBD1 might be the D (5 bases). Trimming pared 3 bases from V and 2 bases from J, leaving 10 bases between. This CDR3 has 14 amino acids. Germline V gives CDR1 SEHNR, CDR2 FQNEAQ (reference sequence). CDR3 residues: CASSFSRANYGYTF. The CDR3 nucleotides are TGTGCCAGCAGCTTTAGCAGGGCAAACTATGGCTACACCTTC.

The gene calls are TRBV11-2 and TRBJ1-4; D possibly corresponds to TRBD1 (5 bases). Germline V gene data show CDR1 as SGHAT and CDR2 as FQNNGV. V was clipped by 2 bases and J by 0 bases, with 7 bases between them. The CDR3 length is 15 residues. The CDR3 DNA follows: TGTGCCAGCAGCTTATGGGGGGCAACTAATGAAAAACTGTTTTTT. Amino acids: CASSLWGATNEKLFF.

The rearrangement links TRBV7-9 to TRBJ2-1; possibly TRBD2 for D (6 bases). V was pared by 1 base and J by 5 bases, with 9 bases between. Germline V gene lookup returns CDR1 SEHNR and CDR2 FQNEAQ (reference sequence). The CDR3 loop spans 14 amino acids. CDR3 sequence (DNA): TGTGCCAGCAGCTTAGTTCTAGCGAACAATGAGCAGTTCTTC. Protein: CASSLVLANNEQFF.

The rearrangement joins TRBV5-1 to TRBJ2-5; perhaps TRBD1 as D (6 bases). Germline assignment: CDR1 SGHRS and CDR2 YFSETQ. The length of the CDR3 is 14 residues. Trimming took off 0 bases at V and 5 bases at J, with 11 bases between the two ends. The CDR3 DNA sequence: TGCGCCAGCAGCTTGGGTACAGGGAAGGAGACCCAGTACTTC. Amino acid sequence: CASSLGTGKETQYF.

The chain has TRBV18 and TRBJ2-3; 14 bases are a match to TRBD2. With 3 bases clipped from V and 4 bases from J, the junction kept 6 bases outside the gene matches. CDR1 KGHSH and CDR2 LQKENI come from the germline V gene. The CDR3 length is 17 residues. The CDR3 DNA follows: TGTGCCAGCTCACCCCGGGGACTAGCGGGAGTACCAGATACGCAGTATTTT. The encoded protein is CASSPRGLAGVPDTQYF. The full variable domain, rest sourced from reference TRBV18 and TRBJ2-3, is NAGVMQNPRHLVRRRGQEARLRCSPMKGHSHVYWYRQLPEEGLKFMVYLQKENIIDESGMPKERFSAEFPKEGPSILRIQQVVRGDSAAYFCASSPRGLAGVPDTQYFGPGTRLTVL.

This clone was recorded a few times. The junction and the germline gene differ at one end; a read error may be behind it. The chain is built from TRBV28 and TRBJ2-6, with TRBD1 matching 7 bases. Germline V gives CDR1 MDHEN, CDR2 SYDVKM. The CDR3 consists of 21 residues. The CDR3 DNA sequence: TGTGCCAGCAGTTTACCGCCGACCAACAGGGGATTTTTTTCTGGGGCCAACGGCCTGACTTTC. It translates to CASSLPPTNRGFFSGANGLTF.

The chain's CDR3 is CASSLTWARGNSPLHF. CDR3 bases: TGTGCCAGCAGCTTGACGTGGGCCAGGGGTAACTCACCCCTCCACTTT. The chain has TRBV7-2 and TRBJ1-6, with D perhaps TRBD1 (6 bases). Germline CDR1 reads SGHTA; CDR2 reads FQGNSA. The germline V and J ends were trimmed by 3 bases and 10 bases, with 19 bases remaining between them. The CDR3 is made up of 16 amino acids.